The 16 T cell receptor beta chains below come from one sample, sequenced in a study of blood T cells in healthy people across ages. A second PCR, run for about 6 to 11 cycles, used a sample-barcoded 5' primer plus a J-beta primer mix. From the 5' RACE reads, TCRdb called clonotypes with MiXCR, one entry per CDR3 protein. The sample comprises 750,000 to 950,000 distinct CDR3 sequences, roughly 28% of which are singletons, and roughly 10% rests with the top ten. These data were also reused for a study on T cells of mothers and their children.

Sequencing was carried out using blood. The source is a woman aged 40 to 50 in good health.

J is TRBJ1-4 and V is TRBV28; possibly TRBD1 for D (6 bases). CDR1 MDHEN and CDR2 SYDVKM come from the germline V gene. This CDR3 region has 14 residues. V was trimmed by 3 bases and J by 6 bases, leaving 11 bases between them. This CDR3 is CASSFIGGDEKLFF. The CDR3 nucleotides read TGTGCCAGCAGTTTTATCGGGGGCGATGAAAAACTGTTTTTT.

The chain combines TRBV4-1 with TRBJ1-4, with D maybe TRBD1 (5 bases). V lost 5 bases, J lost 5 bases, and 15 bases lay in between. The CDR3 extends over 15 amino acids. The germline gives CDR1 MGHRA, CDR2 YSYEKL. The CDR3 nucleotides are TGCGCCAGCAGCTCCGCACCGGGACTGAATGAAAAACTGTTTTTT. This translates into CASSSAPGLNEKLFF.

The J gene is TRBJ2-3, the V gene TRBV7-9; 11 bases map to TRBD1. This CDR3 region has 16 residues. The trim removed 4 bases at V and 3 bases at J, leaving 6 bases unmatched. Germline CDR1 reads SEHNR; CDR2 reads FQNEAQ (reference sequence). CDR3 nucleotides: TGTGCCAGCAGCTCCTGGACAGGGGGCGAAACAGATACGCAGTATTTT. Amino acids: CASSSWTGGETDTQYF.

This chain uses TRBV7-6 with TRBJ1-5; 7 bases align to TRBD1. Germline CDR1 and CDR2: SGHVS and FNYEAQ. The ends lost 5 bases at V and 7 bases at J; junction bases unmatched: 8. This CDR3 has 14 residues. CDR3 sequence reads: CASSVEAGGQPQHF. CDR3 nucleotides: TGTGCCAGCAGCGTAGAGGCAGGGGGACAGCCCCAGCATTTT.

The chain is built from TRBV29-1 and TRBJ2-3, with D hard to call. The CDR3 spans 15 residues. V lost 3 bases and J lost 2, with 15 bases in between. Germline V gene lookup returns CDR1 SQVTM and CDR2 ANQGSEA. CDR3 in amino acids: CSVELGVSLTDTQYF. The DNA for the CDR3 is TGCAGCGTTGAGTTGGGTGTCAGTCTCACAGATACGCAGTATTTT.

The chain has TRBV28 and TRBJ2-7, with TRBD1 matching over 7 bases. With V trimmed by 7 bases and J by 5 bases, 8 bases remained unmatched. CDR1 and CDR2 (germline): MDHEN, SYDVKM. There are 13 residues in the CDR3. The CDR3 DNA sequence: TGTGCCAGCATCCCGGACAGGTGGAACGAGCAGTACTTC. It encodes CASIPDRWNEQYF.

This clonotype was seen only a few times. This chain links TRBV7-2 with TRBJ1-2; possibly TRBD1 for D (6 bases). Trimming took off 4 bases at V and 8 bases at J, with 20 bases between the two ends. The CDR3 is 15 residues long. CDR1 and CDR2 from the germline V gene are SGHTA and FQGNSA. The CDR3 spells CASSYKQTGNSGYTF. In DNA form, the CDR3 reads TGTGCCAGCAGCTATAAACAAACAGGGAACTCCGGCTACACCTTC. Combining the CDR3 with reference TRBV7-2 and TRBJ1-2 gives the whole variable domain GAGVSQSPSNKVTEKGKDVELRCDPISGHTALYWYRQSLGQGLEFLIYFQGNSAPDKSGLPSDRFSAERTGGSVSTLTIQRTQQEDSAVYLCASSYKQTGNSGYTFGSGTRLTVV.

The sample holds a few counts of this clonotype. V usage is TRBV7-2 and J usage is TRBJ1-2; D is possibly TRBD1 (6 bases). Trimming shortened V by 5 bases and J by 8 bases, and 24 bases separated the two germline ends. Germline V gene sequence: CDR1 SGHTA, CDR2 FQGNSA. The CDR3 extends over 16 amino acids. The CDR3 loop is CASSPPNGRGGWGYTF. The DNA of the CDR3 is TGTGCCAGCAGCCCTCCTAACGGCCGAGGGGGATGGGGCTACACCTTC.

V and J are TRBV19 and TRBJ2-6, with 7 bases identical to TRBD1. The germline gives CDR1 LNHDA, CDR2 SQIVND (reference sequence). The CDR3 extends over 18 amino acids. After removal of 5 bases from V and 0 bases from J, the junction contained 10 bases not matched to a gene. The CDR3 here is CASSLRTGKLSGANVLTF. CDR3 DNA sequence: TGTGCCAGTAGTCTTCGGACAGGAAAGCTCTCTGGGGCCAACGTCCTGACTTTC.

V usage is TRBV20-1 and J usage is TRBJ1-2; 10 bases align to TRBD1. V was clipped by 4 bases and J by 6 bases; unmatched bases: 14. Germline CDR1 DFQATT, CDR2 SNEGSKA (reference sequence). The length of the CDR3 is 16 residues. The CDR3 DNA sequence: TGCAGTGCTATCTTCACCGGGACAGGGGTCGGGGATGGCTACACCTTC. As protein: CSAIFTGTGVGDGYTF.

Of note for this clonotype: One end of the junction varies from germline; a read error may be responsible. The chain has TRBV7-2 and TRBJ2-5, with 8 bases identical to TRBD2. Germline-derived CDR1 and CDR2 are SGHTA and FQGNSA. The CDR3 has 15 amino acids. The CDR3 DNA is TGTGTCAGCAGCTTGTTAGCGGGGCTCGGGGAGACCCAGTACTTC. Translating gives CVSSLLAGLGETQYF.

V gene TRBV12-3 or TRBV12-4 combines with J gene TRBJ2-4; the match to TRBD2 covers 10 bases. The DNA matches TRBJ2-5 better at its end, which makes the J call doubtful. The CDR3 is made up of 14 amino acids. The CDR3: CASGLAATQETQYF. The CDR3, as DNA: TGTGCCAGCGGACTAGCGGCTACACAAGAGACCCAGTACTTC.

This clonotype was observed a handful of times. The chain carries TRBV6-1 and TRBJ2-3; no reliable D call. The CDR3 extends over 13 amino acids. Between the trimmed V and J ends, which lost 2 bases and 6 bases, there was a span of 9 bases. Germline assignment: CDR1 MNHNS and CDR2 SASEGT. The CDR3 here is CASSEFEEDTQYF. The DNA of the CDR3 is TGTGCCAGCAGTGAATTCGAGGAGGATACGCAGTATTTT.

This clonotype was counted ten times or more. The rearrangement uses TRBV6-2 or TRBV6-3 and TRBJ2-7, with D perhaps given as TRBD1 or TRBD2 (5 bases each). This CDR3 has 16 amino acids. CDR1 is MNHEY and CDR2 is SVGEGT in the germline V gene. Trimming pared 2 bases from V and 1 base from J, leaving 15 bases between. This CDR3 reads CASSYALSGRSYEQYF. The CDR3, as DNA: TGTGCCAGCAGTTACGCTCTGTCAGGGAGATCCTACGAGCAGTACTTC.

A few counts support this clonotype. With a much larger clone just one base away, this may be a read error. The rearrangement uses TRBV27 and TRBJ1-5, with TRBD1 identical over 10 bases. With 3 bases clipped from V and 5 bases from J, the junction kept 1 base outside the gene matches. Germline lookup yields CDR1 MNHEY and CDR2 SMNVEV (reference sequence). The CDR3 contains 14 residues. The CDR3 nucleotides read TGTGCCAGCAGTTTGACAGGGGGCCATCAGCCCCAGCATTTT. This codes for CASSLTGGHQPQHF.

This chain uses TRBV5-6 with TRBJ2-1; no definite D call. The CDR3 spans 12 residues. Trimming left V 2 bases short and J 3 bases short, with 3 bases between. From germline, CDR1 is SGHDT and CDR2 YYEEEE. CDR3 loop: CASSFFYNEQFF. Written as DNA, the CDR3 is TGTGCCAGCAGCTTCTTCTACAATGAGCAGTTCTTC.